The entry that follows covers one TCR beta chain sequence. The sample is drawn from a study of blood T cell repertoires in COVID-19. The length of the CDR3 is 14 residues. V was pared by 2 bases and J by 2 bases, with 9 bases between. Germline CDR1 LGHDT, CDR2 YNNKEL (reference sequence). The method was immunoSEQ multiplex PCR; TCRdb's version includes in-frame clones alone and lacks a portion of them. This table holds 180,000 or so clones, roughly 86% found once. This receptor was identified in a woman of 80 years or more in a cohort sampled during active or convalescent COVID-19. The material sequenced was peripheral blood. The rearrangement joins TRBV3-1 (or the pseudogene TRBV3-2) to TRBJ1-1, with D perhaps matching TRBD1 (6 bases). The CDR3 here is CASSQPGANTEAFF. The CDR3 DNA is TGTGCCAGCAGCCAACCAGGGGCAAACACTGAAGCTTTCTTT.